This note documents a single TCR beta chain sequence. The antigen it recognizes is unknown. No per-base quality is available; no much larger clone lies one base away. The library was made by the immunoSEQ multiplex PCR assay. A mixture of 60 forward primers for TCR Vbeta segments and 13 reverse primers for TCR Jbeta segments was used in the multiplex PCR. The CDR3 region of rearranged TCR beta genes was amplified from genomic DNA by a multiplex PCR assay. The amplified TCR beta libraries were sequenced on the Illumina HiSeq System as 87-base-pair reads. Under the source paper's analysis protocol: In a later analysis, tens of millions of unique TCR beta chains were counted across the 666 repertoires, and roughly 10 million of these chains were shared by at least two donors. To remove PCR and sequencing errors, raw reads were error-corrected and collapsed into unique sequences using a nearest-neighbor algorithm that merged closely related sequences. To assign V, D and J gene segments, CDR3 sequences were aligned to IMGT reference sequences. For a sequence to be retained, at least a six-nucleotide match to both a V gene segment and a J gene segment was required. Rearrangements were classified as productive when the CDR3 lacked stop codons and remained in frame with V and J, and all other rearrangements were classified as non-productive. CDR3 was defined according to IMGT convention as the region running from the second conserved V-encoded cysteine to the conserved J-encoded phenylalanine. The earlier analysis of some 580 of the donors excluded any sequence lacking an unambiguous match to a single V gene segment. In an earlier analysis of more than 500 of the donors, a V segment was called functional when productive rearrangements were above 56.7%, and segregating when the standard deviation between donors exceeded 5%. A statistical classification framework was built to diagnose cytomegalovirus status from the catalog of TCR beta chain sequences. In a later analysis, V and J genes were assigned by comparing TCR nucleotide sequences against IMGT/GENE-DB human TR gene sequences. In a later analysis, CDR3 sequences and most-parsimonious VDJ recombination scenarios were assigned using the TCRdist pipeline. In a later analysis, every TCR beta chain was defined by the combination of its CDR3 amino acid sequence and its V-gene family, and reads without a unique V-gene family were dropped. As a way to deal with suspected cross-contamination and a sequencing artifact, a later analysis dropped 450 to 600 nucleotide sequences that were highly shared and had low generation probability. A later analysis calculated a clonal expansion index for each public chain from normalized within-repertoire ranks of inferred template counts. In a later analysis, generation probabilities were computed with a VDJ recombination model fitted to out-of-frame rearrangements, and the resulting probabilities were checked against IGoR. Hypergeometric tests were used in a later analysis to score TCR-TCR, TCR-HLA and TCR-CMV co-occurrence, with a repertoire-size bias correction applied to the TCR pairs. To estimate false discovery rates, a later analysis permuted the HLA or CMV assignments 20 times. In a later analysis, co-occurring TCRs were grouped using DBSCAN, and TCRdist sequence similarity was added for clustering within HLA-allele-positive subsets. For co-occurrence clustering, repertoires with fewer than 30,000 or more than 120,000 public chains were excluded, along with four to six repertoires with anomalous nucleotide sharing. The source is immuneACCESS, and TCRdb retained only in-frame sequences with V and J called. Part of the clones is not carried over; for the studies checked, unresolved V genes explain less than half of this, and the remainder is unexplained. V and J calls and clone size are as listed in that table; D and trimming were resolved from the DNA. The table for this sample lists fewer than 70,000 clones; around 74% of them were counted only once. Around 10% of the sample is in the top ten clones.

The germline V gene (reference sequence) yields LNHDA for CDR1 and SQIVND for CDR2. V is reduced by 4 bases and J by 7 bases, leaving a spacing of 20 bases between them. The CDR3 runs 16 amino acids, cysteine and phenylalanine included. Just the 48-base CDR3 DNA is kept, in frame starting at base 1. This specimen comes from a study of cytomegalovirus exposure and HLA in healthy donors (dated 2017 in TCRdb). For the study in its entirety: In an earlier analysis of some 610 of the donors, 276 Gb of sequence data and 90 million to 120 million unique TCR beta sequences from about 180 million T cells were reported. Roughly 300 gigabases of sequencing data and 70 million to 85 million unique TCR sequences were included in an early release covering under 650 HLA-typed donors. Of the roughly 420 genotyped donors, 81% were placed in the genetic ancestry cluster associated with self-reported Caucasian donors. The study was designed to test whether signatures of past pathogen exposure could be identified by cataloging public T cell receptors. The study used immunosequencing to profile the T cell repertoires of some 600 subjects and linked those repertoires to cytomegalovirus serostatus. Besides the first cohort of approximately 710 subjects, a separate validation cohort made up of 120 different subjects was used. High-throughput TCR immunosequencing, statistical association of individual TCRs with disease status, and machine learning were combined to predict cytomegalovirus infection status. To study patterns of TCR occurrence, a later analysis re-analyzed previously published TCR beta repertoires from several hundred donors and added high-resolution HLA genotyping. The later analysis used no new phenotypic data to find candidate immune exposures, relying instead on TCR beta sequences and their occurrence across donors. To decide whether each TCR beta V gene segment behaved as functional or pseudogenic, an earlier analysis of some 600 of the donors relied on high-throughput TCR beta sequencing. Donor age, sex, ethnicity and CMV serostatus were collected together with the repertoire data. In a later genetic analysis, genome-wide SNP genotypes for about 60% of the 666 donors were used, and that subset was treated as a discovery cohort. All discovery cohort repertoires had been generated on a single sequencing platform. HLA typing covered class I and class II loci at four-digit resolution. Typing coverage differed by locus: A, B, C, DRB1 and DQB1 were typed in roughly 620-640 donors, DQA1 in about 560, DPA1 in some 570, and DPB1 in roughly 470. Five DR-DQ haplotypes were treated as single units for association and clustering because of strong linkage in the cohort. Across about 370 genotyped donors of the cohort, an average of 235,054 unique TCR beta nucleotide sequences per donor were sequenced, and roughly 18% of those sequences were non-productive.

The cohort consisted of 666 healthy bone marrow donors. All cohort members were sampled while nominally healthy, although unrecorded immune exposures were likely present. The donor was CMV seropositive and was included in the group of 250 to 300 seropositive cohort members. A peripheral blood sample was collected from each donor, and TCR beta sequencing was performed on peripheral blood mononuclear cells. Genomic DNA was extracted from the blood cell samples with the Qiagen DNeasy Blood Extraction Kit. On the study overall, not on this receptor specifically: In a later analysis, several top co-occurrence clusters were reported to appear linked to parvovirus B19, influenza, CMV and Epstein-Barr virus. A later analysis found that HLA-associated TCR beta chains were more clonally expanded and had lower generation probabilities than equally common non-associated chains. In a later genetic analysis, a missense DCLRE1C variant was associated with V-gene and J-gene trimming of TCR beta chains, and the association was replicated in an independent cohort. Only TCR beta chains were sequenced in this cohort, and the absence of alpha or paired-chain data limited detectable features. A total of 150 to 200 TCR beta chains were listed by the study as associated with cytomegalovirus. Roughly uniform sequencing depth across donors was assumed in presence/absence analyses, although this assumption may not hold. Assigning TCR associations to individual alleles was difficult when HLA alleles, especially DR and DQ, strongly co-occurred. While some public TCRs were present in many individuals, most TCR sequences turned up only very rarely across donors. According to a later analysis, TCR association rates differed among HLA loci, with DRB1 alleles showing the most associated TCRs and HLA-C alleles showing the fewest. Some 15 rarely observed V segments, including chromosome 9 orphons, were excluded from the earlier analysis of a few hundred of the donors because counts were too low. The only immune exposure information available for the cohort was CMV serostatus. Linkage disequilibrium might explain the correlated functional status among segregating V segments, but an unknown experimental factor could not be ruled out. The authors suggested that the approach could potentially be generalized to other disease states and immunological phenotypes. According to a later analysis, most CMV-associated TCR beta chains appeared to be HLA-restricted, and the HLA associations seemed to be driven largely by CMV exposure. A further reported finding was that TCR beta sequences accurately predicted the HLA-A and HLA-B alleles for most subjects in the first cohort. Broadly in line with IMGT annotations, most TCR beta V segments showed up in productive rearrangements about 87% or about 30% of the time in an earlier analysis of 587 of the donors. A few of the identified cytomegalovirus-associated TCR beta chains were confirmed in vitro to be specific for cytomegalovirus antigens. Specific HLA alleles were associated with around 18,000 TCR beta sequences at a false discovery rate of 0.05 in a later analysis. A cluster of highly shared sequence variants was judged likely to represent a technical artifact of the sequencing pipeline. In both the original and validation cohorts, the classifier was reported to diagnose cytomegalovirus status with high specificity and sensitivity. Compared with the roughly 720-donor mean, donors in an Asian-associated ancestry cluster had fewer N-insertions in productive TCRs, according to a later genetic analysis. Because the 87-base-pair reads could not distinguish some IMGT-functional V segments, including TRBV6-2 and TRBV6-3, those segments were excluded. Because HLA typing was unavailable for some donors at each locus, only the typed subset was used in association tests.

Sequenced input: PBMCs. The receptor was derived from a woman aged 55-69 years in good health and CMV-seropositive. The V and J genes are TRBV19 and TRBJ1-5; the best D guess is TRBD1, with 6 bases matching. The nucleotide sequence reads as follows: TGTGCCAGTAGTACTTTCGATTTGGGGGCACGGCAGCCCCAGCATTTT. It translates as CASSTFDLGARQPQHF. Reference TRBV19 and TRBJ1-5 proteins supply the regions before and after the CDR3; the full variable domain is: DGGITQSPKYLFRKEGQNVTLSCEQNLNHDAMYWYRQDPGQGLRLIYYSQIVNDFQKGDIAEGYSVSREKKESFPLTVTSAQKNPTAFYLCASSTFDLGARQPQHFGDGTRLSIL.